This T cell receptor (beta chain) stems from a study of PD-L1 blockade in urothelial cancer. In the study overall: Patients commenced atezolizumab in about 2014, and it was given at 1,200 mg intravenously every 3 weeks. Blood-derived samples held a median roughly 150,000 T cells. Overall study findings and caveats: At the 3-week point, tumor-associated blood clones expanded more in durable-benefit patients.

This table comes from immunoSEQ multiplex PCR, and its TCRdb copy is limited to in-frame clones, with some not included. The repertoire holds around 100,000 clones, around 90% seen once, with about 1.6% in the top ten. Trimming cost V 1 base and J 5 bases, with 10 bases left between them. Germline CDR1 is SGHNT and CDR2 is YYREEE (reference sequence). CDR3 length: 14 residues. On this clone itself: As yet, its antigen is unknown.

Time point noted: pretreatment peripheral blood. The chain carries TRBV5-4 and TRBJ2-1, with D possibly TRBD2 on 5 matching bases. The clonotype was recovered from a man aged 55 to 70 with urothelial cancer. Sequences were derived from PBMCs, sampled around atezolizumab (anti-PD-L1) treatment. CDR3 DNA: TGTGCCAGCAGCTTGTTGGACGGGAACAATGAGCAGTTCTTC. This gives the protein CASSLLDGNNEQFF.